The 14 T cell receptor beta chains below were found in one sample sequenced in a study of T cells in Graves' hyperthyroidism and ophthalmopathy. Amplified regions were TCR beta CDR3 sequences from RNA transcripts. First-round RT-PCR with HTBI primers amplified the TCR CDR3 region. TCRdb analysed the multiplex PCR reads with MiXCR anew, one entry per CDR3 protein. The sample comprises fewer than 400,000 distinct CDR3 sequences, roughly 25% of which are singletons, and less than 75% rests with the top ten. The sequenced sample was blood. The receptors stem from a man aged 45-65 years with Graves' hyperthyroidism.

This clonotype was detected only once. This chain uses TRBV7-2 with TRBJ2-2, with 10 bases identical to TRBD1. This CDR3 has 14 amino acids. Germline assignment: CDR1 SGHTA and CDR2 FQGNSA. With 7 bases clipped from V and 4 bases from J, the junction kept 3 bases outside the gene matches. CDR3 sequence: CASTGTGATGELFF. In DNA form, the CDR3 reads TGTGCCAGCACCGGGACAGGGGCCACCGGGGAGCTGTTTTTT. Together with reference TRBV7-2 and TRBJ2-2, the CDR3 gives the full variable domain: GAGVSQSPSNKVTEKGKDVELRCDPISGHTALYWYRQSLGQGLEFLIYFQGNSAPDKSGLPSDRFSAERTGGSVSTLTIQRTQQEDSAVYLCASTGTGATGELFFGEGSRLTVL.

This clonotype was seen only a few times. The junction departs from germline at one end; a sequencing error may be responsible. The rearrangement uses TRBV7-3 and TRBJ2-5; D gene ambiguous. Germline V gene lookup returns CDR1 SGHTA and CDR2 FQGTGA. CDR3 length: 14 amino acids. The CDR3 sequence is CASNLTAAEETQYF. As DNA, the CDR3 is TGTGCCAGCAACTTAACGGCGGCAGAAGAGACCCAGTACTTC.

This clonotype was picked up many times. The V and J genes are TRBV7-8 and TRBJ2-1, with D possibly being TRBD2 (5 bases). Between the trimmed V and J ends, which lost 0 bases and 3 bases, there was a span of 21 bases. Germline lookup yields CDR1 SGHVS and CDR2 FQNEAQ. CDR3 size: 19 residues. CDR3 in DNA: TGTGCCAGCAGCTTAGCAGTGGCTAGCCGAAAGAGGTACTACAATGAGCAGTTCTTC. Translation: CASSLAVASRKRYYNEQFF.

The table lists this clonotype with many counts. This sequence joins TRBV20-1 and TRBJ2-5; perhaps TRBD1 as D (7 bases). Between the trimmed V and J ends, which lost 6 bases and 4 bases, there was a span of 18 bases. CDR3 length equals 14 residues. Per germline, CDR1 DFQATT and CDR2 SNEGSKA (reference sequence). CDR3 in DNA: TGCAGTGCCCGGCGGGACAGCACTGGAGAGACCCAGTACTTC. It codes for CSARRDSTGETQYF.

The chain has TRBV10-3 and TRBJ2-2; 7 nucleotides agree with TRBD1. Germline V CDR1 and CDR2: ENHRY, SYGVKD. The CDR3 is 16 amino acids. The trim removed 0 bases at V and 7 bases at J, leaving 8 bases unmatched. The CDR3 here is CAISESQRGQSGELFF. The CDR3 nucleotides read TGTGCCATCAGTGAGTCGCAAAGGGGGCAAAGCGGGGAGCTGTTTTTT.

The rearrangement uses TRBV5-1 and TRBJ2-1, with a tentative D call TRBD2 (6 bases). The CDR3 sequence is 14 residues long. Trimming took 4 bases from V and 5 from J, leaving 13 bases between them. Germline values: CDR1 SGHRS, CDR2 YFSETQ. The DNA for the CDR3 is TGCGCCAGCAGCCCCGGGGGTAGCGACAATGAGCAGTTCTTC. This codes for CASSPGGSDNEQFF. Full variable domain (missing parts from reference TRBV5-1 and TRBJ2-1): KAGVTQTPRYLIKTRGQQVTLSCSPISGHRSVSWYQQTPGQGLQFLFEYFSETQRNKGNFPGRFSGRQFSNSRSEMNVSTLELGDSALYLCASSPGGSDNEQFFGPGTRLTVL.

Ten or more counts support this clonotype. This chain joins TRBV7-2 and TRBJ2-3, with 7 bases that match TRBD2. Germline CDR1 and CDR2: SGHTA and FQGNSA. Trimming at V came to 1 base and at J to 6 bases, leaving 10 bases not matched to a gene. This CDR3 comprises 16 residues. CDR3 bases: TGTGCCAGCAGCTTAGTGGGGGGGGTAGCGGTCGATACGCAGTATTTT. Translating it yields CASSLVGGVAVDTQYF.

J is TRBJ2-7 and V is TRBV27; D remains unclear. V gave up 6 bases and J gave up 0 bases, with 18 bases separating them. Looked up from germline, CDR1 is MNHEY and CDR2 is SMNVEV (reference sequence). The CDR3 consists of 16 residues. The CDR3 loop is CASSYAPGPSSYEQYF. The CDR3 nucleotides read TGTGCCAGCAGCTACGCCCCCGGGCCGAGCTCCTACGAGCAGTACTTC.

This clonotype was counted between two and nine times. The rearrangement uses TRBV5-5 and TRBJ2-2, with D hard to call. The CDR3 spans 16 residues. Germline CDR1 is SGHKS and CDR2 is YYEKEE (reference sequence). V gave up 1 base and J gave up 6 bases, with 16 bases separating them. The CDR3 DNA sequence: TGTGCCAGCAGCTTGACGTTCCGGTCTATGCCCGGGGAGCTGTTTTTT. This translates into CASSLTFRSMPGELFF.

The rearrangement uses TRBV10-2 and TRBJ2-1, with no clear D. The CDR3 totals 15 residues. Germline V gene data show CDR1 as WSHSY and CDR2 as SAAADI. V was shortened by 0 bases and J by 0 bases, with 6 bases between the two germline ends. As DNA, the CDR3 is TGCGCCAGCAGTGAGTCGATGAGCTCCTACAATGAGCAGTTCTTC. Encoded protein: CASSESMSSYNEQFF.

The chain is built from TRBV7-6 and TRBJ2-3; unclear D gene. Germline CDR1 and CDR2: SGHVS and FNYEAQ. Trimming removed 1 base from V and 5 bases from J, with 13 bases in between. CDR3 length: 15 residues. The CDR3 is CASSLGDLIGDTQYF. Here the CDR3 DNA reads TGTGCCAGCAGCTTAGGCGACTTGATAGGAGATACGCAGTATTTT.

This chain joins TRBV3-1 and TRBJ2-1; D may correspond to TRBD1 or TRBD2 (5 bases each). V was trimmed by 11 bases and J by 2 bases, leaving 19 bases between them. Per germline, CDR1 LGHDT and CDR2 YNNKEL (reference sequence). The CDR3 consists of 15 residues. CDR3 sequence: CAGGLGVGPYNEQFF. CDR3 in DNA: TGTGCCGGCGGCTTGGGGGTGGGCCCCTACAATGAGCAGTTCTTC.

J is TRBJ2-5 and V is TRBV20-1; a possible D gene is TRBD2 (5 bases). The CDR3 totals 12 residues. The V gene's germline CDR1 is DFQATT and CDR2 SNEGSKA (reference sequence). The ends were cut back, 0 bases at V and 5 bases at J, with 7 bases in the middle. The CDR3 nucleotides are TGCAGTGCTAGAGAGCGAGGGGAGACCCAGTACTTC. This gives the protein CSARERGETQYF.

The J gene is TRBJ2-3, the V gene TRBV12-5; D is possibly TRBD2 (7 bases). CDR1 and CDR2 (germline): LGHNT, FRNRAP. The length of the CDR3 is 15 residues. Trimming shortened V by 8 bases and J by 3 bases, and 18 bases separated the two germline ends. The CDR3 DNA follows: TGTGCTAGTCGGTACCGTCGGGGGGCTACAGATACGCAGTATTTT. This sequence encodes CASRYRRGATDTQYF.